This T cell receptor beta chain comes out of a study of control samples from healthy donors and cancer patients. Unmatched junction bases numbered 9, after V lost 6 bases and J lost 10 bases. This CDR3 comprises 14 residues. Germline CDR1 SNHLY, CDR2 FYNNEI. Profiling relied on immunoSEQ multiplex PCR, and the TCRdb table lists in-frame clones only, not all of them. The sample carries 100,000 to 150,000 clones, approximately 92% recorded once. Sequenced: PBMCs. The rearrangement uses TRBV2 and TRBJ1-6; 7 nucleotides line up with TRBD1. The sequence was obtained from an elderly man with head and neck cancer. The DNA for the CDR3 is TGTGCCAGCAGAGGGGACAGCGGAAAGTCACCCCTCCACTTT. Residues: CASRGDSGKSPLHF.